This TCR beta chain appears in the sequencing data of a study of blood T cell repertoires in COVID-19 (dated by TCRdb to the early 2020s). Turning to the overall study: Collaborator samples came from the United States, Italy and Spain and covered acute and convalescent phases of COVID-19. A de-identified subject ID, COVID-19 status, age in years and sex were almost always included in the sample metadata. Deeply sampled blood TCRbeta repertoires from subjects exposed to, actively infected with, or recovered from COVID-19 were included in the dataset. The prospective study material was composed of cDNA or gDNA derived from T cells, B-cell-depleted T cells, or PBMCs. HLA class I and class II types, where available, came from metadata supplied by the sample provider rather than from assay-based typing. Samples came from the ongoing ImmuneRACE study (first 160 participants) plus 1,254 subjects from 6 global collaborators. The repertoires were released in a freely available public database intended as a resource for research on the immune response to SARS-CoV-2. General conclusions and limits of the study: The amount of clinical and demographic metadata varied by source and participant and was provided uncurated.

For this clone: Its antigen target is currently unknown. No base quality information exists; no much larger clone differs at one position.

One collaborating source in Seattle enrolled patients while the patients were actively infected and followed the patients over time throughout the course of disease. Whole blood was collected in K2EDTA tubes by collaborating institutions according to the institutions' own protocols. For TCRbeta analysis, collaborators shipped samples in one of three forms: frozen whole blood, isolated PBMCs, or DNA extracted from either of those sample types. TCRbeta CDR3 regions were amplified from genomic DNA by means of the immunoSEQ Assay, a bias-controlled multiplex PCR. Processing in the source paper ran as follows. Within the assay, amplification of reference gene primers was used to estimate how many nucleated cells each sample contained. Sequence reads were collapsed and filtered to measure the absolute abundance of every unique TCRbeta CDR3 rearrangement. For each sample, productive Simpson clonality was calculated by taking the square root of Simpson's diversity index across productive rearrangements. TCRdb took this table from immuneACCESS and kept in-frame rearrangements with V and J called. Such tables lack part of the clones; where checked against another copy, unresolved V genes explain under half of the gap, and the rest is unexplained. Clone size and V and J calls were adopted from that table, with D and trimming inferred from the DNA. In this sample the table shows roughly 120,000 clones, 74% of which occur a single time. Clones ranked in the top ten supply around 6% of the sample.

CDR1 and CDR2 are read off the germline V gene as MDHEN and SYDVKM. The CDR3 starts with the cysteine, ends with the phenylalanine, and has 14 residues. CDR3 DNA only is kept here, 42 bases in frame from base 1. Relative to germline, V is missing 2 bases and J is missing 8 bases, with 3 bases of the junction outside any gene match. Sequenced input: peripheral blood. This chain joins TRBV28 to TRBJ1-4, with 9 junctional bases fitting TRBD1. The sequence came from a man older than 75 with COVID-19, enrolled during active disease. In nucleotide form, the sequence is TGTGCCAGCAGTTTAAGACAGGGGGACGAAAAACTGTTTTTT. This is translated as CASSLRQGDEKLFF.